Presented here are 2 T cell receptor beta chains from one specimen sequenced in a study of T cells in Graves' hyperthyroidism and ophthalmopathy. The source material, RNA transcripts, was used to amplify TCR beta CDR3 regions. RT-PCR in the first round (using the HTBI primer set) targeted the TCR CDR3. Each CDR3 protein is one row after TCRdb ran MiXCR on the multiplex PCR reads. The top ten clones hold less than 6.5% of a sample with about 420,000 distinct CDR3 sequences, roughly 13% of them seen once. The sequenced sample was blood. The receptors were gathered from a woman in her late teens or twenties with Graves' hyperthyroidism.

This clonotype showed up many times. The J gene is TRBJ2-1, the V gene TRBV5-1, with D unresolved. The CDR3 is 11 amino acids. Between the trimmed V and J ends, which lost 4 bases and 7 bases, there was a span of 6 bases. Germline-derived CDR1 and CDR2 are SGHRS and YFSETQ. CDR3 sequence: CASSKWNEQFF. In DNA, the CDR3 is TGCGCCAGCAGCAAGTGGAATGAGCAGTTCTTC.

This clonotype showed up many times. The chain couples TRBV28 to TRBJ2-1; no firm D call. The CDR3 has 14 residues. The V end lost 6 bases, the J end lost 2 bases, and 11 bases lay between the germline ends. The germline V gene encodes CDR1 MDHEN and CDR2 SYDVKM. The CDR3, as DNA: TGTGCCAGCAGCTTGCGGCGAGCCTACAATGAGCAGTTCTTC. Translated: CASSLRRAYNEQFF.